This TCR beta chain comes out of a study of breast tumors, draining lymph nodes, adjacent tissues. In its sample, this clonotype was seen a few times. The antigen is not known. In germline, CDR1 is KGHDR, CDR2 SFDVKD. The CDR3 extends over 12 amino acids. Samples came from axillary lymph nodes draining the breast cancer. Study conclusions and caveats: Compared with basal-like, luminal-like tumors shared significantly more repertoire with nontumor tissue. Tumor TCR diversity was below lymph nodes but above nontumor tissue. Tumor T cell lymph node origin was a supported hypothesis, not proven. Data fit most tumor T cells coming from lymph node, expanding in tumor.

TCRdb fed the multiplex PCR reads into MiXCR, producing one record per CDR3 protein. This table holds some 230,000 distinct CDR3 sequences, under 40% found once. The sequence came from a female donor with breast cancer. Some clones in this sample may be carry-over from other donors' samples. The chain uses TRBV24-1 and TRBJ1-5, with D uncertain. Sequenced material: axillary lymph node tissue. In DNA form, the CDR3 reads TGTGCTAGTGAGGGTACCGATCAGCCCCAGCATTTT. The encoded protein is CASEGTDQPQHF.